Listed below are T cell receptor beta chains from one sample, sequenced in a study of CD8 T cells in Susac syndrome. TCRdb reanalysed the immunoSEQ multiplex PCR reads using MiXCR and keeps one entry per CDR3 protein. The sample gives about 120,000 distinct CDR3 sequences, 80% to 95% of which show up once; about 0.12% is in the top ten. The specimen sequenced was CD8+ T cells from PBMCs. The source of these receptors is a human donor in good health. Both conserved end residues are part of each CDR3. A D gene is named only where the DNA matches it firmly. Not every row has a clone size; where given, it reads once, few, many or a size class.

TRBV9,TRBJ2-7,.,.,TGTGCCAGCAGCCTTACGGGTCTTGGAGACTACGAGCAGTACTTC,CASSLTGLGDYEQYF
TRBV19,TRBJ1-5,.,.,TGTGCCAGTTCGGCTCTCCAACAGGGCAATCAGCCCCAGCATTTT,CASSALQQGNQPQHF
TRBV7-3,TRBJ2-5,.,TRBD2,TGTGCCAGCAGCCCGAGCGGGGGGGTCCTAGAGACCCAGTACTTC,CASSPSGGVLETQYF
TRBV7-2,TRBJ2-5,.,TRBD2,TGTGCCAGCAGCTTAGGGCCTAGCGGAAAAGAGACCCAGTACTTC,CASSLGPSGKETQYF
TRBV5-8,TRBJ1-5,.,TRBD1,TGTGCCAGCAGCGGGGACAGGGAGAATCAGCCCCAGCATTTT,CASSGDRENQPQHF
TRBV20-1,TRBJ2-5,once,.,TGCAGTGCTAATCACGCTCAAGAGACCCAGTACTTC,CSANHAQETQYF
TRBV2,TRBJ1-1,.,TRBD1,TGTGCCAGCAGCGAGGGGGCGCCGGGCACTGAAGCTTTCTTT,CASSEGAPGTEAFF
TRBV28,TRBJ1-5,.,.,TGTGCCAGCAGCTGGACCCTGGATTTGGGCAATCAGCCCCAGCATTTT,CASSWTLDLGNQPQHF
TRBV7-8,TRBJ2-1,.,.,TGTGCCAGCAGCACGCCTAATGTGGGGGCCTACTACAATGAGCAGTTCTTC,CASSTPNVGAYYNEQFF
TRBV4-1,TRBJ1-1,.,.,TGCGCCAGCAGCCACCCCGAACTTGAAGCTTTCTTT,CASSHPELEAFF
TRBV19,TRBJ1-1,.,.,TGTGCCAGTAGTATAGATCCACCGGACAGAAACACTGAAGCTTTCTTT,CASSIDPPDRNTEAFF
TRBV5-5,TRBJ2-7,.,TRBD1,TGTGCCAGCAGCAAGGGGGCGGAGTGGTACGAGCAGTACTTC,CASSKGAEWYEQYF
TRBV3-1,TRBJ1-1,.,.,TGTGCCAGCAGCCATTCAGGAACTGAAGCTTTCTTT,CASSHSGTEAFF
TRBV7-2,TRBJ2-2,.,TRBD1,TGTGCCAGCAGCTTGGGACAGATCAAAAGCGGGGAGCTGTTTTTT,CASSLGQIKSGELFF
TRBV12-3/TRBV12-4,TRBJ2-3,.,TRBD2,TGTGCCAGCAGGGACCCGGGACTAGCTCTTGGCACAGATACGCAGTATTTT,CASRDPGLALGTDTQYF
TRBV2,TRBJ1-2,.,TRBD1,TGTGCCAGCAGGGCGGACAGGGGAGCTAACTATGGCTACACCTTC,CASRADRGANYGYTF
TRBV4-1,TRBJ1-2,.,.,TGCGCCAGCAGCCGCACCAAGGGGGGGAACTCCTATGGCTACACCTTC,CASSRTKGGNSYGYTF
TRBV20-1,TRBJ1-5,.,.,TGCAGTGCTAGTATGGGGGCCGGGGATCAGCCCCAGCATTTT,CSASMGAGDQPQHF
TRBV3-1,TRBJ2-3,.,.,TGTGCCAGCAGCCAAGACCCCGTGGGGGGCACAGATACGCAGTATTTT,CASSQDPVGGTDTQYF
TRBV5-1,TRBJ1-3,.,.,TGCGCCAGCAGGTCGGTCCTCTCTGGAAACACCATATATTTT,CASRSVLSGNTIYF
TRBV20-1,TRBJ2-1,.,.,TGCAGTGCCCCCACCTCCCTAGAGGGCGAGCAGTTCTTC,CSAPTSLEGEQFF
TRBV19,TRBJ2-5,once,.,TGTGCCAGCTGCATGCGGGGGCCCCAAGAGACCCAGTACTTC,CASCMRGPQETQYF
TRBV7-3,TRBJ2-3,.,TRBD1,TGTGCCAGCAGCCCCGTCGTAGGGGGCGCCACAGATACGCAGTATTTT,CASSPVVGGATDTQYF
TRBV6-1,TRBJ1-5,.,TRBD1,TGTGCCAGCAGTGAGGGGACAGGCGGCGGGAGCAATCAGCCCCAGCATTTT,CASSEGTGGGSNQPQHF
TRBV7-2,TRBJ1-4,.,.,TGTGCCAGCAGCTTAGATCCAGGGTTGAGTGAAAAACTGTTTTTT,CASSLDPGLSEKLFF
TRBV7-9,TRBJ1-2,.,TRBD1,TGTGCCAGCAGCTCGGCCGGGACAGTTCCATATGGCTACACCTTC,CASSSAGTVPYGYTF
TRBV12-3/TRBV12-4,TRBJ2-1,.,.,TGTGCCAGCAGTCCTGTTCCGGGGCGCCCTGTGTTCTTC,CASSPVPGRPVFF
TRBV29-1,TRBJ1-5,.,TRBD1,TGCAGCGTTGCCGCCGGGACAGGGGGCAATCAGCCCCAGCATTTT,CSVAAGTGGNQPQHF
TRBV11-2,TRBJ2-3,.,TRBD1,TGTGCCAGCAGCTTAGTCCAGGGGGTGGGCATATTAACAAGCACAGATACGCAGTATTTT,CASSLVQGVGILTSTDTQYF
TRBV7-9,TRBJ1-2,once,.,TGTGCCATCCGCCCGGCAACCGGTGACACCTTC,CAIRPATGDTF
TRBV3-1,TRBJ2-7,.,.,TGTGCCAGCAGCCAAGAGCCAGTTATTTCCTACGAGCAGTACTTC,CASSQEPVISYEQYF
TRBV7-6,TRBJ1-2,.,TRBD1,TGTGCCAGCAGCGCAGAGACAGGGGCGAACTATGGCTACACCTTC,CASSAETGANYGYTF
TRBV7-3,TRBJ2-5,.,TRBD1,TGTGCCAGCAGCTTAACGGGCGGGACAGGTCCGGCGACCCAGTACTTC,CASSLTGGTGPATQYF
TRBV5-6,TRBJ2-1,.,TRBD1,TGTGCCAGCAGCTTTTTTACAGGGGCAATCTCCTACAATGAGCAGTTCTTC,CASSFFTGAISYNEQFF
TRBV20-1,TRBJ1-5,.,TRBD1,TGCAGTGCTAGTCCAGGGGGGACGGATCAGCCCCAGCATTTT,CSASPGGTDQPQHF
TRBV5-6,TRBJ1-2,.,.,TGTGCCAGCAGCCTCCGGAGGTTCACCTATGGCTACACCTTC,CASSLRRFTYGYTF
TRBV5-1,TRBJ2-7,once,TRBD1,TGCGCCAGCAGTTTCGACAGGGTTGAGGCCTACGAGCAGTACTTC,CASSFDRVEAYEQYF
TRBV6-6,TRBJ1-2,once,.,TGTGCCAGCAGGTCTCCGGGGTCGGACTATGGCTACACCTTC,CASRSPGSDYGYTF
TRBV7-2,TRBJ1-5,.,TRBD1,TGTGCCAGCAGCCAGGACAGGGATCAGCCCCAGCATTTT,CASSQDRDQPQHF
TRBV5-6,TRBJ2-1,.,.,TGTGCCAGCAGCCTCGGACACTCGAGCTCCTACAATGAGCAGTTCTTC,CASSLGHSSSYNEQFF
TRBV6-2/TRBV6-3,TRBJ1-5,.,TRBD1,TGTGCCAGCAGGGTTGGGACAGGCCTTTATCAGCCCCAGCATTTT,CASRVGTGLYQPQHF
TRBV20-1,TRBJ1-2,.,.,TGCAGTGCTGATACAGGGAGTGGTGGCTACACCTTC,CSADTGSGGYTF
TRBV29-1,TRBJ2-7,.,.,TGCAGCGTTGGTCAGGGGAGTAACTACGAGCAGTACTTC,CSVGQGSNYEQYF
TRBV5-1,TRBJ2-1,.,.,TGCGCCAGCTCTCCCCTTGTTAAGGACAATGAGCAGTTCTTC,CASSPLVKDNEQFF
TRBV19,TRBJ2-1,.,.,TGTGCCAGTACCTCGCTCAACAATGAGCAGTTCTTC,CASTSLNNEQFF
TRBV30,TRBJ2-2,.,.,TGTGCCTGGAGTGACGGGGGGAACACCGGGGAGCTGTTTTTT,CAWSDGGNTGELFF
TRBV3-1,TRBJ1-5,once,.,TGTGCCAGCAGCGTAACAGGGAGTTATCAGCCCCAGCATTTT,CASSVTGSYQPQHF
TRBV19,TRBJ2-7,.,.,TGTGCCAGTACCCCCGGGATCCGGCTGGGCGAGCAGTACTTC,CASTPGIRLGEQYF
TRBV6-2/TRBV6-3,TRBJ2-5,.,.,TGTGCCAGCAGTTACCCACGGGGGTCGCGCTGGGAAGAGACCCAGTACTTC,CASSYPRGSRWEETQYF
TRBV5-1,TRBJ1-1,.,.,TGCGCCAGCAGCTTGGCCCTTGGGACGGCCGACACTTTCTTT,CASSLALGTADTFF
TRBV29-1,TRBJ2-7,.,.,TGCAGCGTTGGCCCTGTGGAAAACGAGCAGTACTTC,CSVGPVENEQYF
TRBV4-3,TRBJ2-1,.,TRBD2,TGCGCCAGCAGCCAAAGCTTAGCGGGGGGAGGTGAGCAGTTCTTC,CASSQSLAGGGEQFF
TRBV9,TRBJ2-6,.,.,TGTGCCAGCAGCGCAAGAGATGGACAGAGCTCTGGGGCCAACGTCCTGACTTTC,CASSARDGQSSGANVLTF
TRBV13,TRBJ2-7,once,TRBD1,TGTGCCAGCAGCCAGGACAGGGGAATAATCTCCTACGAGCAGTACTTC,CASSQDRGIISYEQYF
TRBV6-6,TRBJ1-5,.,.,TGTGCCAGCAGCCTCCGGGACAGCAATCAGCCCCAGCATTTT,CASSLRDSNQPQHF
TRBV5-4,TRBJ2-3,.,TRBD2,TGTGCCAGCAGCTCGACGACTAGCTTGGATACGCAGTATTTT,CASSSTTSLDTQYF
TRBV6-2/TRBV6-3,TRBJ1-5,.,TRBD1,TGTGCCAGCACCGGGACAGGGAACAATCAGCCCCAGCATTTT,CASTGTGNNQPQHF
TRBV5-1,TRBJ1-4,once,.,TGCGCCAGCAGCTCAGTAACAGGTCCCAGGGATGAAAAACTGTTTTTT,CASSSVTGPRDEKLFF